This T cell receptor beta chain stems from a study of blood T cells in healthy people across ages (dated by TCRdb to the mid-2010s). In the study overall: Template switching captured roughly one uniquely barcoded TCR beta cDNA molecule per two T cells in model experiments. To track age-related changes in TCR beta repertoire diversity, the study relied on deep sequencing normalized with unique cDNA molecular identifiers. Donors were grouped into four age groups: young (average approximately 15 years), middle-aged (over 35), aged (approximately 58) and long-lived (82). Two additional independent replicas of 1 million unique cDNA reads from the same blood draw were analyzed for two donors (one aged 18 to 29 and one aged 80 or older).

The method was 5' RACE. TCRdb lists the instrument as Illumina HiSeq 2500. A second PCR of about 7 to 12 cycles was run with a J-beta primer mix and a sample-barcoded 5' primer. A template-switch 5' adaptor carrying 12 random nucleotides introduced a unique molecular identifier onto each TCR beta cDNA molecule. At least 3 million CDR3-containing paired-end reads were obtained from each sample. All of the RNA was converted into first-strand cDNA using the Mint cDNA synthesis kit, with a TRBC-specific oligonucleotide serving as the primer. All cDNA was treated with uracil-DNA glycosylase and then went through a first 18-cycle PCR with the universal primers M1SS and BC2_uni_R. Per the original workflow: For normalization, 1 million high-quality reads were randomly selected from each sample, with every read carrying a distinct molecular identifier. Reads with shared molecular identifiers were discarded instead of being binned into consensus sequences. CDR3 identification, clonotype clustering and error correction used MiTCR with a Q25 quality threshold and the strictest error-elimination algorithm. A nonparametric unseen species model with Euler transformation was used to estimate lower-bound total TCR beta diversity. In-frame beta chains were kept once TCRdb had trimmed the public reads at Q25 with fastp and called clones with MiXCR. Duplicate CDR3 protein sequences are folded into a single record with the most common DNA and genes. TCRdb, rather than the study authors, made the V and J calls. Across this sample there are more than 900,000 distinct CDR3 sequences, with about 23% seen only once. The ten largest clones add up to around 0.75% of the sample.

This clonotype showed up just a few times. The antigen this receptor binds is unknown. No base quality information exists; no much larger clone differs at one position. The germline V gene (reference sequence) provides CDR1 DFQATT and CDR2 SNEGSKA. V is reduced by 0 bases and J by 0 bases, leaving a spacing of 12 bases between them. From its cysteine to its phenylalanine, the CDR3 spans 15 amino acids. Only CDR3 DNA is held: 45 bases, read in frame from base 1. Study-wide findings and limitations: Compared with the aged group, more naive CD4+ T cells, fewer expanded clones and increased TCR diversity were shown by the long-lived group, suggesting age selection. Conclusive comparison of naive and antigen-experienced compartments was prevented by the profiling of bulk unsorted PBMCs. Observed TCR beta diversity per million T cells fell roughly linearly with age, and a significant reduction was already apparent by age about 38. Estimates of total diversity from one million sequenced T cells were regarded as lower bounds and underestimates. Donor CMV infection status was unknown, potentially confounding age-related changes in expanded clonotypes. The percentage of naive T cells measured by flow cytometry correlated strongly with observed TCR beta diversity.

The roughly 39 donors, aged about 6 to 100 years, were systemically healthy Caucasian individuals from Russia. Approximately 9 milliliters of peripheral blood were collected from each donor into EDTA-treated Vacutainer tubes. Ficoll-Paque density-gradient centrifugation was used to isolate PBMCs, with at least 7 million per sample. Trizol reagent was used to extract total RNA from the PBMCs, yielding at least 6 micrograms per sample. The percentages of naive CD45RAhigh/CD27high T cells were determined by flow cytometry on a PBMC aliquot from every donor. The same data also contributed to another study, on T cells of mothers and their children. In that second paper, the authors write: Nine systemically healthy Caucasian individuals, comprising three mothers and their six children, were included as donors. cDNA synthesis used all of the extracted RNA, with roughly 1.5 ug of RNA in each 15 ul reaction. In the second PCR, the M1S primer introduced both the sample barcodes and 2-4 random nucleotides. Each mother yielded over 10 million TCR beta CDR3 reads and each child roughly 3 million reads. In both related and unrelated pairs, thymic selection shapes the output of TCR recombination in a similar way, with inherited differences having only a minor effect. Normalized repertoire overlap was always found to be slightly, but never significantly, higher in related mother-child pairs than in unrelated mother-child pairs. With a sensitivity of about 100 clones per million clonotypes, no persistent microchimeric T cell clones were detected. To look for features that set related mother-child pairs apart from unrelated individuals, the researchers ran deep NGS to compare the TCR beta repertoires of mothers and children. Mothers averaged about 37 +/- 4 years of age and children averaged about 12 +/- 4 years. After adapters were ligated using NEBNext reagents, the libraries underwent 100+100 nt paired-end sequencing on an Illumina HiSeq 2000. To prevent cross-contamination, the mother and child libraries were prepared a month apart and were sequenced in separate runs. For each donor, between about 450,000 and 2,300,000 distinct TCR beta clonotypes were identified. Naive TCR beta clonotypes were estimated from low-frequency clonotypes matched to each donor's FACS-determined naive share, without sorting.

This TCR was sampled from a girl under 10 years old in good health. Material: blood. The V and J segments used are TRBV20-1 and TRBJ2-7; perhaps TRBD1 is the D gene, with 5 bases matching. The nucleotides read TGCAGTGCTAGAGATCTCCAGGGTAGCTCCTACGAGCAGTACTTC. Translated, this is CSARDLQGSSYEQYF.